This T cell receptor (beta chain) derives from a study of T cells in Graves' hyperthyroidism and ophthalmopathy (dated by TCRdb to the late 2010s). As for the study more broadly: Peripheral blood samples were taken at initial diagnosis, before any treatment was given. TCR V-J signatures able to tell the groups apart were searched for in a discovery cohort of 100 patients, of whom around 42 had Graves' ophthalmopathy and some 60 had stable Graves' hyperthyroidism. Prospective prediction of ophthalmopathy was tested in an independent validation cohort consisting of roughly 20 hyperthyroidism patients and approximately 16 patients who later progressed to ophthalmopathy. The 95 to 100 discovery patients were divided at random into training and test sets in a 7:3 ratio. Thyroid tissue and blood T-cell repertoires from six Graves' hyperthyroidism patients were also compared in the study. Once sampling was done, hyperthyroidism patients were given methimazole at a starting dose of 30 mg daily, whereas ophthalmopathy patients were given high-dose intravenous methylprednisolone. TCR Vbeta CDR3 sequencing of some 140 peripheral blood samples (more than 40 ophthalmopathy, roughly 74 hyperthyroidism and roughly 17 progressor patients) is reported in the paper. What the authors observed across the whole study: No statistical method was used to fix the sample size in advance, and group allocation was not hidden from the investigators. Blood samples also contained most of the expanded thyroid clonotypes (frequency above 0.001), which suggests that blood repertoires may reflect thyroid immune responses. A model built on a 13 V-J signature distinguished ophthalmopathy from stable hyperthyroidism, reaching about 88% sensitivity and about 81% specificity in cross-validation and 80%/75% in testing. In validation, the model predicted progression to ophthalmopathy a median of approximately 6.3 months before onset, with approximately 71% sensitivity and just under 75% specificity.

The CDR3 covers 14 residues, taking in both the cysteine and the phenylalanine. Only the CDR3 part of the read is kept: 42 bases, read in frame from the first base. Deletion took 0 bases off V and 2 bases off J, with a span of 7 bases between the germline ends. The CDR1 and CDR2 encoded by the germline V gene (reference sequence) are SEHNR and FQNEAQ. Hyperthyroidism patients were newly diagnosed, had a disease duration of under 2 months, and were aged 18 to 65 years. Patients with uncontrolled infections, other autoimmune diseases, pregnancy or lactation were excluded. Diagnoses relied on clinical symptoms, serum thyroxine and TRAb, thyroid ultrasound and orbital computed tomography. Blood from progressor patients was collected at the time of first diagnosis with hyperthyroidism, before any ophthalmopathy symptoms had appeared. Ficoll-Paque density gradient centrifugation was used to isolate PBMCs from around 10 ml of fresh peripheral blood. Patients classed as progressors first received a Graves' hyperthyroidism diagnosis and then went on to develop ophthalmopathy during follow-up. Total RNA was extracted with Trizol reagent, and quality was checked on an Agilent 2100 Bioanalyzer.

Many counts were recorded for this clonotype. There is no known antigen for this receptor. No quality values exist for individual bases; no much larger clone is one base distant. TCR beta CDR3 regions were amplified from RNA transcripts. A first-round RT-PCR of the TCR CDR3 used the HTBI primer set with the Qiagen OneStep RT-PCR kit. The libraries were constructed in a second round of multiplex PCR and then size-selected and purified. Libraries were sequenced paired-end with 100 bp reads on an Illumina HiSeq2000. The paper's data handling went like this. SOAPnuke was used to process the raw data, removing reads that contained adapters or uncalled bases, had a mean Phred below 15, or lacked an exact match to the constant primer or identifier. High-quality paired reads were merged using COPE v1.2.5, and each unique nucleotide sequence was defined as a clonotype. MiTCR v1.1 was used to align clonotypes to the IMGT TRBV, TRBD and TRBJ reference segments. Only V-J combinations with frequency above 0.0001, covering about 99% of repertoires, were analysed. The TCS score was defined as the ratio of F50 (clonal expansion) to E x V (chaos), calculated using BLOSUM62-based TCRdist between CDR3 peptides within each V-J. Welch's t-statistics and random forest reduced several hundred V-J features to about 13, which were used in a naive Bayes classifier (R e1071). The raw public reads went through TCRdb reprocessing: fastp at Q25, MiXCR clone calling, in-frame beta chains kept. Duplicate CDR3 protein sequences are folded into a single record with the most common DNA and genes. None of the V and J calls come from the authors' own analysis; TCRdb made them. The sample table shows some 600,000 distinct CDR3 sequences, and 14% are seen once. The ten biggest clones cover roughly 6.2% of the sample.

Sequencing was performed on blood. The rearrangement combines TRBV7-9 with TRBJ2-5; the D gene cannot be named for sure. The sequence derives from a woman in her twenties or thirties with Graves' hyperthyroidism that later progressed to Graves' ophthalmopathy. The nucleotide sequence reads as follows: TGTGCCAGCAGCTTAGCCCCGGTGCAAGAGACCCAGTACTTC. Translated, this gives CASSLAPVQETQYF.